Presented here are 21 T cell receptor beta chains from one specimen sequenced in a study of Graves' ophthalmopathy and Graves' hyperthyroidism. The authors amplified TCR beta CDR3 regions, and they did so from RNA transcripts for repertoire sequencing. After a first-round RT-PCR with HTBI primers, a second-round multiplex PCR was run. TCRdb re-derived calls from the multiplex PCR reads in MiXCR, one entry per CDR3 protein. The sample shows over 500,000 distinct CDR3 sequences, about 24% of them seen only once. Sequencing input: peripheral blood. All receptors come from a woman younger than 35 with stable Graves' hyperthyroidism. Some clones in this sample may be carry-over from other donors' samples.

Ten or more counts support this clonotype. The CDR3 DNA reads as TGTGCCACCAGTGACTACAGAGCCTACGAGCAGTACTTC. Its protein is CATSDYRAYEQYF. The chain links TRBV24-1 to TRBJ2-7; D not resolved. Germline-derived CDR1 and CDR2 are KGHDR and SFDVKD. This CDR3 is built from 13 residues. V lost 4 bases, J lost 2 bases, and 8 bases lay in between.

As concerns this clonotype: A much larger clone lies one base from this, so it may be a read error. This CDR3 fails to terminate in the conserved phenylalanine or tryptophan, so it likely reflects a read error. V gene TRBV6-1 combines with J gene TRBJ1-5; 10 nucleotides line up with TRBD1. This CDR3 contains 15 residues. Per germline, CDR1 MNHNS and CDR2 SASEGT. The CDR3 spells CASREDRGRFQPQHL. The CDR3 coding sequence is TGTGCCAGCAGGGAAGACAGGGGGCGATTTCAGCCCCAGCATCTT.

This clonotype was detected ten times or more. The chain couples TRBV4-1 to TRBJ1-2, with 8 bases aligning to TRBD1. CDR1 is MGHRA and CDR2 is YSYEKL in the germline V gene. This CDR3 has 17 amino acids. The junction had 10 bases not matched to a gene; V was cut back by 0 bases and J by 4 bases. The CDR3 protein is CASSQDVGQGAGYGYTF. The CDR3 coding sequence is TGCGCCAGCAGCCAAGACGTTGGGCAGGGGGCCGGCTATGGCTACACCTTC.

This clonotype was seen at least ten times. CDR3 in DNA: TGTGCCAGCAGTGAATATGGACTAGTTAGCTACGAGCAGTACTTC. This encodes CASSEYGLVSYEQYF. This sequence joins TRBV6-1 and TRBJ2-7; TRBD2 agrees at 7 bases. CDR1 MNHNS and CDR2 SASEGT come from the germline V gene. The CDR3 extends over 15 amino acids. The V segment lost 2 bases and the J segment 3 bases; nucleotides outside the gene matches: 7.

The chain combines TRBV6-1 with TRBJ1-3, with TRBD1 as a possible D gene (5 bases). Germline V gives CDR1 MNHNS, CDR2 SASEGT. Trimming shortened V by 2 bases and J by 0 bases, and 11 bases separated the two germline ends. This CDR3 contains 16 residues. CDR3 in DNA: TGTGCCAGCAGTGAATTCAGGGTTTACTCTGGAAACACCATATATTTT. This encodes CASSEFRVYSGNTIYF.

This clonotype was seen at least ten times. The chain couples TRBV19 to TRBJ2-7, with 9 bases aligning to TRBD1. This CDR3 has 16 residues. CDR1 is LNHDA, CDR2 SQIVND, per germline (reference sequence). Unmatched junction bases numbered 11, after V lost 5 bases and J lost 3 bases. The CDR3 nucleotides are TGTGCCAGTAGTCCTAAACCGGGACAGGGTTACTACGAGCAGTACTTC. Translated: CASSPKPGQGYYEQYF.

This chain connects TRBV18 to TRBJ2-5; 7 bases line up with TRBD1. The CDR3 spans 13 residues. The V segment lost 11 bases and the J segment 1 base; nucleotides outside the gene matches: 7. The germline V gene has CDR1 KGHSH and CDR2 LQKENI. The CDR3 loop reads CAASGTAQETQYF. DNA for the CDR3: TGTGCCGCTTCCGGGACAGCCCAAGAGACCCAGTACTTC.

This clonotype has at least ten counts. The V gene is TRBV2, the J gene TRBJ1-1; D is unresolved. Deletions cut 6 bases from V and 3 bases from J, with 11 bases between. Germline loops: CDR1 SNHLY, CDR2 FYNNEI. This CDR3 is 13 amino acids long. The CDR3 DNA sequence: TGTGCCAGCAGGGCGGAGTTGTACACTGAAGCTTTCTTT. This encodes CASRAELYTEAFF.

The chain employs TRBV19 and TRBJ2-2, with 7 positions matching TRBD2. The CDR3 extends over 14 amino acids. Trimming removed 7 bases from V and 6 bases from J; junction bases left unmatched: 8. From germline, CDR1 is LNHDA and CDR2 SQIVND (reference sequence). The CDR3 DNA reads as TGTGCCAGTAAAGGGGACTATCCTGCCGGGGAGCTGTTTTTT. This encodes CASKGDYPAGELFF.

In the case of this clonotype: A much bigger clone sits one base away, suggesting this may be a read error. The chain couples TRBV2 to TRBJ2-7, with TRBD1 matching over 10 bases. The germline CDR1 and CDR2 sequences are SNHLY and FYNNEI. This CDR3 has 15 residues. Trimming at V came to 3 bases and at J to 6 bases, leaving 8 bases not matched to a gene. Here the CDR3 DNA reads TGTGCCAGCAGTGAGTGGGACAGGGGAACCTGCGAGCAGTACTTC. Encoded protein: CASSEWDRGTCEQYF.

The table lists this clonotype with many counts. The rearrangement joins TRBV2 to TRBJ1-1; no clear D gene. Trimming removed 2 bases at V and 1 base at J, with 14 bases between. The CDR3 contains 16 residues. Germline loops: CDR1 SNHLY, CDR2 FYNNEI. CDR3 sequence reads: CASSEIGTIQNTEAFF. The CDR3 nucleotides are TGTGCCAGCAGTGAAATAGGAACGATCCAGAACACTGAAGCTTTCTTT. The full variable domain, rest sourced from reference TRBV2 and TRBJ1-1, is EPEVTQTPSHQVTQMGQEVILRCVPISNHLYFYWYRQILGQKVEFLVSFYNNEISEKSEIFDDQFSVERPDGSNFTLKIRSTKLEDSAMYFCASSEIGTIQNTEAFFGQGTRLTVV.

This clonotype was counted between two and nine times. The rearrangement links TRBV7-2 to TRBJ2-5; D remains ambiguous. V shed 5 bases and J shed 4 bases, with 11 bases lying between them. The CDR3 is 13 residues long. Germline CDR1 reads SGHTA; CDR2 reads FQGNSA. The CDR3 DNA reads TGTGCCAGCAGCCCGAGACTCCTAGAGACCCAGTACTTC. This sequence encodes CASSPRLLETQYF.

The sample holds a few counts of this clonotype. The final CDR3 position lacks the conserved phenylalanine or tryptophan, pointing to a likely read error. The J gene is TRBJ2-2, the V gene TRBV10-3, with 10 bases lining up with TRBD1. Germline CDR1 ENHRY, CDR2 SYGVKD. There are 14 residues in the CDR3. Unmatched junction bases numbered 3, after V lost 7 bases and J lost 4 bases. The CDR3 spells CAITGTGVTGELFV. The DNA of the CDR3 is TGTGCCATCACCGGGACAGGGGTCACCGGGGAGCTGTTTGTT.

This clonotype was counted at least ten times. Written as DNA, the CDR3 is TGTGCCAGCAGTGCCCCGGGACAGATCATGAACACTGAAGCTTTCTTT. Amino acids: CASSAPGQIMNTEAFF. The V gene is TRBV12-3 or TRBV12-4, the J gene TRBJ1-1; 7 nucleotides agree with TRBD1. V lost 5 bases to trimming and J lost 0 bases; unmatched junction nucleotides: 9. The CDR3 has 16 amino acids.

The chain couples TRBV20-1 to TRBJ2-5, with TRBD2 as a possible D gene (6 bases). CDR1 and CDR2 from the germline V gene are DFQATT and SNEGSKA (reference sequence). This CDR3 has 15 amino acids. Trimming took off 5 bases at V and 3 bases at J, with 19 bases between the two ends. The CDR3 loop is CSAHPRTGLKETQYF. The CDR3 nucleotides are TGCAGTGCTCACCCGAGGACTGGACTAAAAGAGACCCAGTACTTC.

This clonotype appeared many times. The gene calls are TRBV6-2 or TRBV6-3 and TRBJ1-5; D is unclear. The CDR3 totals 13 residues. V was trimmed by 7 bases and J by 0 bases, leaving 7 bases between them. Germline loops: CDR1 MNHEY, CDR2 SVGEGT. The DNA of the CDR3 is TGTGCCAGCAACCTCCATAGCAATCAGCCCCAGCATTTT. Residues: CASNLHSNQPQHF.

The table lists this clonotype with many counts. V and J are TRBV11-2 and TRBJ1-2; 7 bases map to TRBD1. Germline V gives CDR1 SGHAT, CDR2 FQNNGV. V lost 3 bases and J lost 4; bases outside the gene matches: 5. This CDR3 is built from 14 residues. The CDR3 sequence: CASSFTGAGYGYTF. The CDR3 nucleotides are TGTGCCAGCAGCTTTACAGGGGCGGGCTATGGCTACACCTTC.

This clonotype occurred a few times. The V gene is TRBV20-1, the J gene TRBJ1-1; D ambiguous. The CDR3 is 15 residues long. V was clipped by 3 bases and J by 0 bases, with 14 bases between them. Germline assignment: CDR1 DFQATT and CDR2 SNEGSKA (reference sequence). CDR3 loop: CSARWELLMNTEAFF. The DNA for the CDR3 is TGCAGTGCTAGGTGGGAACTCTTGATGAACACTGAAGCTTTCTTT.

The sample holds a few counts of this clonotype. The chain links TRBV7-3 to TRBJ1-2; D perhaps matches TRBD1 (5 bases). With 8 bases removed from V and 3 bases from J, the gap between germline ends came to 19 bases. The CDR3 contains 15 residues. The germline CDR1 and CDR2 sequences are SGHTA and FQGTGA. The CDR3 region is CASAGLRVYHYGYTF. DNA of the CDR3: TGTGCCAGCGCGGGGCTCAGGGTCTATCACTATGGCTACACCTTC.

The table lists this clonotype with many counts. The V gene is TRBV29-1, the J gene TRBJ1-1; D gene ambiguous. The CDR3 length is 13 residues. CDR1 SQVTM and CDR2 ANQGSEA come from the germline V gene. V dropped 7 bases and J dropped 0 bases, with 12 bases sitting between them. CDR3 nucleotide sequence: TGCAGCGCCCTCGGACCTATGAACACTGAAGCTTTCTTT. Translated: CSALGPMNTEAFF.

The DNA of the CDR3 is TGCAGTGCTCCCCAGATGGACCCGTCCGGCTACACCTTC. This translates into CSAPQMDPSGYTF. The V and J genes are TRBV20-1 and TRBJ1-2; D is unresolved. Trimming pared 5 bases from V and 8 bases from J, leaving 18 bases between. This CDR3 is 13 amino acids long. CDR1 and CDR2 from the germline V gene are DFQATT and SNEGSKA (reference sequence).